These 4 T cell receptor beta chains share one sample of origin, sequenced in a study of blood T cells in healthy people across ages. A sample-barcoded 5' primer and a J-beta primer mix were used in a second PCR of roughly 7 to 11 cycles. TCRdb independently ran MiXCR on the 5' RACE reads; one entry per CDR3 protein. The repertoire has 730,000 or so distinct CDR3 sequences, roughly 43% of them found once; the top ten carry 20% to 25%. The source material was blood. The receptors stem from a woman aged 55-69 years in good health.

With respect to this clonotype: This may be a read error, as it is one base from a much larger clone. The chain employs TRBV20-1 and TRBJ2-7, with 12 bases fitting TRBD2. The CDR3 has 14 residues. In germline, CDR1 is DFQATT, CDR2 SNEGSKA (reference sequence). CDR3 DNA: TGCAGTGTCGCGACTAGCGGGAGTGTCTACGGGCAGTACTTC. As protein: CSVATSGSVYGQYF.

The chain has TRBV3-1 and TRBJ2-1; 13 bases match TRBD2. V shed 6 bases, J shed 5 bases, and the junction held 10 bases outside the gene matches. The CDR3 is made up of 17 amino acids. Germline V lookup: CDR1 LGHDT, CDR2 YNNKEL (reference sequence). The CDR3 here is CASRRAGTSGVHNEQFF. Here the CDR3 DNA reads TGTGCCAGCAGACGTGCCGGGACTAGCGGGGTACACAATGAGCAGTTCTTC.

V and J are TRBV24-1 and TRBJ2-2, with 10 bases fitting TRBD1. Per germline, CDR1 KGHDR and CDR2 SFDVKD. The CDR3 spans 18 residues. The V segment lost 1 base and the J segment 4 bases; nucleotides outside the gene matches: 8. The CDR3 DNA reads TGTGCCACCAGTGATTTTCGGACAGGGGGTGGTATCACCGGGGAGCTGTTTTTT. Its protein product is CATSDFRTGGGITGELFF.

This rearrangement joins TRBV7-9 to TRBJ2-5; TRBD1 aligns across 9 bases. V shed 4 bases, J shed 11 bases, and the junction held 17 bases outside the gene matches. The CDR3 is made up of 16 amino acids. Germline V lookup: CDR1 SEHNR, CDR2 FQNEAQ (reference sequence). CDR3 region: CASSWTGTGIYNEQYF. CDR3 DNA sequence: TGTGCCAGCAGCTGGACCGGGACAGGGATTTACAATGAGCAGTACTTC.